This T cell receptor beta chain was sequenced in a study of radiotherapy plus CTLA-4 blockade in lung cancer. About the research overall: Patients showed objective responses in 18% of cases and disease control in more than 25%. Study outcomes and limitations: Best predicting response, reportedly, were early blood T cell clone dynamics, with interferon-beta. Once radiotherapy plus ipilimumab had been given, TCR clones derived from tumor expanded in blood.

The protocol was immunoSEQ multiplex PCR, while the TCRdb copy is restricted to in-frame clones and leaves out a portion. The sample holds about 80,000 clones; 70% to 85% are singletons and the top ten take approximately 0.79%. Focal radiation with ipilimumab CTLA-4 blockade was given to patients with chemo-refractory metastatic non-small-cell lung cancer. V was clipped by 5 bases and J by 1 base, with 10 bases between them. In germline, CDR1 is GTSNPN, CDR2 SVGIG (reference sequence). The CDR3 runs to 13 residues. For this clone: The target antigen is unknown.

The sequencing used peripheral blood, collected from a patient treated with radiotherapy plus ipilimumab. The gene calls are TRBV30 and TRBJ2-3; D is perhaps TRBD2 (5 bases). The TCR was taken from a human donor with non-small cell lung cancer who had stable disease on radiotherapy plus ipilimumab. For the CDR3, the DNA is TGTGCCTGGGCGTTGCGGGGCACAGATACGCAGTATTTT. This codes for CAWALRGTDTQYF.